Detailed here is one TCR beta chain. The length of the CDR3 is 13 residues. The trim removed 4 bases at V and 5 bases at J, leaving 3 bases unmatched. Germline V CDR1 and CDR2: SGHNT, YYREEE (reference sequence). Method: immunoSEQ multiplex PCR; TCRdb's copy keeps in-frame clones and lacks some. Of about 170,000 clones listed, 85% to 90% are singletons. The data stem from a study of blood T cell repertoires in COVID-19. Study in general: Sites across the United States, Italy and Spain contributed samples from acute and convalescent COVID-19. PBMCs, B-cell-depleted T cells, or T cells provided the cDNA or gDNA that made up the material.

This receptor was taken from a man between 18 and 35 years old with active or convalescent COVID-19. V is TRBV5-4 and J is TRBJ2-1; 7 bases map to TRBD2. The sequenced sample consisted of peripheral blood. The CDR3 loop reads CASSSGANNEQFF. CDR3 sequence (DNA): TGTGCCAGCAGCAGCGGGGCTAACAATGAGCAGTTCTTC. The variable domain in full, completed from reference TRBV5-4 and TRBJ2-1, reads ETGVTQSPTHLIKTRGQQVTLRCSSQSGHNTVSWYQQALGQGPQFIFQYYREEENGRGNFPPRFSGLQFPNYSSELNVNALELDDSALYLCASSSGANNEQFFGPGTRLTVL.